One and the same sample provided the 19 T cell receptor beta chains below, sequenced in a study of CD8+ T cells in alopecia areata. cDNA reverse transcribed from extracted RNA served as the sequencing template. The assay was immunoSEQ multiplex PCR, and TCRdb's table has in-frame clones only and misses some. The data contain 200,000 to 250,000 clones, about 56% of them seen just once; the ten biggest clones take up nearly 5%. Material for sequencing was CD8+ T cells sorted from blood. The receptor source for this set is a human donor in good health.

This clone was recorded a few times. The CDR3 protein is CASSSFGPYEQYF. CDR3 DNA sequence: TGTGCCAGCAGCTCTTTCGGCCCCTACGAGCAGTACTTC. The rearrangement links TRBV6-5 to TRBJ2-7; D is unresolved. Germline lookup yields CDR1 MNHEY and CDR2 SVGAGI. The V end lost 6 bases, the J end lost 2 bases, and 11 bases lay between the germline ends. The CDR3 is made up of 13 amino acids.

The chain uses TRBV13 and TRBJ1-2; D uncertain. Trimming cost V 2 bases and J 5 bases, with 12 bases left between them. The CDR3 sequence is 14 residues long. The V gene's germline CDR1 is PRHDT and CDR2 FYEKMQ (reference sequence). The CDR3 region has the DNA TGTGCCAGCAGCTTAATCGGGGAAGGGTATGGCTACACCTTC. It yields the protein CASSLIGEGYGYTF.

The chain is built from TRBV29-1 and TRBJ1-2; tentatively, D is TRBD1 (5 bases). V shed 3 bases and J shed 3 bases, with 8 bases lying between them. The CDR3 is made up of 12 amino acids. Germline CDR1 and CDR2: SQVTM and ANQGSEA. The CDR3 region is CSVEQGYYGYTF. The CDR3 DNA is TGCAGCGTTGAGCAGGGCTACTATGGCTACACCTTC.

This chain joins TRBV7-8 and TRBJ2-7; 10 positions match TRBD1. The CDR3 has 14 residues. The germline gives CDR1 SGHVS, CDR2 FQNEAQ. V lost 1 base, J lost 6 bases, and 3 bases stayed unmatched. CDR3 DNA: TGTGCCAGCAGCTTAGGACAGGGGGCCGTCGAGCAGTACTTC. It yields the protein CASSLGQGAVEQYF.

The V gene is TRBV13, the J gene TRBJ1-1, with 8 positions matching TRBD1. The V segment lost 5 bases and the J segment 4 bases; nucleotides outside the gene matches: 6. From germline, CDR1 is PRHDT and CDR2 FYEKMQ (reference sequence). This CDR3 region has 14 residues. The CDR3 sequence: CASSQTTGGTEAFF. CDR3 coding DNA: TGTGCCAGCAGCCAAACCACAGGGGGCACTGAAGCTTTCTTT. Full variable domain (remainder filled in from reference TRBV13 and TRBJ1-1): AAGVIQSPRHLIKEKRETATLKCYPIPRHDTVYWYQQGPGQDPQFLISFYEKMQSDKGSIPDRFSAQQFSDYHSELNMSSLELGDSALYFCASSQTTGGTEAFFGQGTRLTVV.

The genes are TRBV27 and TRBJ2-5; 9 bases match TRBD2. V lost 6 bases to trimming and J lost 4 bases; unmatched junction nucleotides: 6. The CDR3 consists of 14 residues. Germline assignment: CDR1 MNHEY and CDR2 SMNVEV (reference sequence). The CDR3 loop reads CASSHAGGGETQYF. The DNA of the CDR3 is TGTGCCAGCAGCCATGCGGGAGGGGGAGAGACCCAGTACTTC.

This chain joins TRBV5-4 and TRBJ2-3, with D perhaps TRBD1 (6 bases). Germline CDR1 and CDR2: SGHNT and YYREEE (reference sequence). V dropped 4 bases and J dropped 1 base, with 10 bases sitting between them. The CDR3 is 14 amino acids. The chain's CDR3 is CASSPAGGTDTQYF. The CDR3 DNA is TGTGCCAGCAGCCCCGCAGGGGGCACAGATACGCAGTATTTT.

This chain joins TRBV4-1 and TRBJ2-7; 10 bases match TRBD1. With V trimmed by 1 base and J by 4 bases, 7 bases remained unmatched. CDR3 length: 16 amino acids. Per the germline V gene, CDR1 is MGHRA and CDR2 is YSYEKL. CDR3 amino acids: CASSQAPPGQGYEQYF. The DNA of the CDR3 is TGCGCCAGCAGCCAAGCGCCGCCGGGACAGGGGTACGAGCAGTACTTC.

This clone was detected a few times. The chain recombines TRBV2 with TRBJ2-7; 8 bases map to TRBD1. Per germline, CDR1 SNHLY and CDR2 FYNNEI. The ends lost 6 bases at V and 2 bases at J; junction bases unmatched: 3. The CDR3 sequence is 13 residues long. The CDR3 bases are TGTGCCAGCAGAGTGGACAGGGCCTACGAGCAGTACTTC. Its translation: CASRVDRAYEQYF. The whole variable domain, remainder taken from reference TRBV2 and TRBJ2-7, is EPEVTQTPSHQVTQMGQEVILRCVPISNHLYFYWYRQILGQKVEFLVSFYNNEISEKSEIFDDQFSVERPDGSNFTLKIRSTKLEDSAMYFCASRVDRAYEQYFGPGTRLTVT.

The J gene is TRBJ1-5, the V gene TRBV19, with a tentative D call TRBD1 (5 bases). The CDR3 has 13 residues. Germline V CDR1 and CDR2: LNHDA, SQIVND (reference sequence). Trimming removed 3 bases at V and 9 bases at J, with 12 bases between. CDR3 region: CASSMKWGRPQHF. CDR3 DNA sequence: TGTGCCAGTAGTATGAAGTGGGGACGGCCCCAGCATTTT.

This CDR3 is CASSMGQKTIPQHF. Here the CDR3 DNA reads TGTGCCAGCAGTATGGGACAGAAAACTATCCCCCAGCATTTT. The chain joins TRBV27 to TRBJ1-5, with 7 bases aligning to TRBD1. There are 14 residues in the CDR3. Germline V gene lookup returns CDR1 MNHEY and CDR2 SMNVEV (reference sequence). Germline trimming cut 5 bases from V and 10 bases from J; bases unmatched to any gene: 11.

This clone was seen once. The chain joins TRBV5-1 to TRBJ2-7; 9 bases match TRBD1. The CDR3 extends over 14 amino acids. V shed 4 bases, J shed 6 bases, and the junction held 8 bases outside the gene matches. Germline CDR1 reads SGHRS; CDR2 reads YFSETQ. The CDR3 reads CASSQWDREGEQYF. The CDR3 DNA reads TGCGCCAGCAGCCAATGGGACAGGGAAGGCGAGCAGTACTTC.

V and J are TRBV7-3 and TRBJ1-1; D call uncertain. CDR3 size: 13 residues. CDR1 is SGHTA, CDR2 FQGTGA, per germline. Trimming shortened V by 3 bases and J by 4 bases, and 9 bases separated the two germline ends. CDR3 sequence reads: CASSLTQGTEAFF. CDR3 nucleotide sequence: TGTGCCAGCAGCTTGACCCAAGGCACTGAAGCTTTCTTT.

This clone was seen a handful of times. The V and J genes are TRBV29-1 and TRBJ1-1; maybe TRBD1 (5 bases). The V gene lost 0 bases and the J gene lost 1 base, with 9 bases spanning the gap. This CDR3 is built from 14 residues. Germline V gene lookup returns CDR1 SQVTM and CDR2 ANQGSEA. This CDR3 is CSVEDGDGNTEAFF. In nucleotides, the CDR3 is TGCAGCGTTGAAGATGGGGACGGGAACACTGAAGCTTTCTTT.

This clone was seen a handful of times. The rearrangement uses TRBV13 and TRBJ2-5, with 8 bases lining up with TRBD2. Germline V lookup: CDR1 PRHDT, CDR2 FYEKMQ (reference sequence). This CDR3 comprises 13 residues. J lost 5 bases, V lost 5 bases, and 4 bases had no gene match. CDR3 coding DNA: TGTGCCAGCAGCCGAGCGGGGGACGAGACCCAGTACTTC. Protein product: CASSRAGDETQYF.

The chain employs TRBV5-1 and TRBJ2-1; 11 bases are a match to TRBD2. This CDR3 contains 17 residues. Trimming took 3 bases from V and 7 from J; bases not matched to a gene: 12. Germline assignment: CDR1 SGHRS and CDR2 YFSETQ. The chain's CDR3 is CASSSISGGARFNEQFF. The CDR3 coding sequence is TGCGCCAGCAGCTCGATTAGCGGGGGGGCGCGGTTTAATGAGCAGTTCTTC.

The chain uses TRBV21-1 and TRBJ2-7; the tabulated D call, TRBD2, remains unverified against the DNA. TRBV21-1 is labeled a pseudogene. The CDR3 contains 15 residues. CDR3 region: CASDCSGGFSYEQYF. In nucleotides, the CDR3 is TGTGCCAGCGATTGTAGCGGGGGGTTCTCCTACGAGCAGTACTTC.

This clone has just a few counts. The V gene is TRBV29-1, the J gene TRBJ1-2; TRBD1 matches 8 bases. This CDR3 comprises 19 residues. Per the germline V gene, CDR1 is SQVTM and CDR2 is ANQGSEA. V shed 0 bases, J shed 2 bases, and the junction held 17 bases outside the gene matches. For the CDR3, the DNA is TGCAGCGTTGAAGATCCAGGACACGGCCGGACAGGGAAGAACTATGGCTACACCTTC. Amino acid sequence: CSVEDPGHGRTGKNYGYTF.

The chain combines TRBV7-8 with TRBJ2-1, with 11 positions matching TRBD2. In germline, CDR1 is SGHVS, CDR2 FQNEAQ. V shed 5 bases, J shed 3 bases, and the junction held 3 bases outside the gene matches. This CDR3 is built from 15 residues. In nucleotides, the CDR3 is TGTGCCAGCAGCCGACTAGCGGGGTACTACAATGAGCAGTTCTTC. Protein: CASSRLAGYYNEQFF. Looking up the rest from reference TRBV7-8 and TRBJ2-1 gives the full variable domain: GAGVSQSPRYKVAKRGQDVALRCDPISGHVSLFWYQQALGQGPEFLTYFQNEAQLDKSGLPSDRFFAERPEGSVSTLKIQRTQQEDSAVYLCASSRLAGYYNEQFFGPGTRLTVL.